This T cell receptor beta chain came from a study of T cell changes during pregnancy in multiple sclerosis. Clones were sequenced by immunoSEQ multiplex PCR, and TCRdb holds only the in-frame ones, with some missing. The table records some 54,000 clones, approximately 94% of them present only once. The input for sequencing was CD8+ T cells from peripheral blood mononuclear cells, taken in the third trimester of pregnancy. The TCR originated in a female donor with multiple sclerosis, enrolled in a pregnancy study.

The CDR3 nucleotides are TGTGCCAGCAGCTTAGGTTTCCGGGAGAGAGACGAGCAGTACTTC. Translating it yields CASSLGFRERDEQYF. This chain links TRBV11-3 with TRBJ2-7; weak D call: TRBD2 (6 bases). Germline assignment: CDR1 SGHNT and CDR2 YENEEA. The CDR3 consists of 15 residues. Trimming shortened V by 1 base and J by 5 bases, and 15 bases separated the two germline ends.